One sample yielded the 15 T cell receptor beta chains listed below, sequenced in a study of cytomegalovirus exposure and HLA in healthy donors. Sequencing used immunoSEQ multiplex PCR; TCRdb keeps in-frame clones, though not all of them. The sample has about 140,000 clones; 70% to 85% are singletons. The sequencing input was PBMCs. Receptors originate from a man aged 30 to 45 in good health and CMV-seropositive.

The gene calls are TRBV5-1 and TRBJ2-7, with TRBD1 identical over 7 bases. This CDR3 is 15 amino acids long. Germline lookup yields CDR1 SGHRS and CDR2 YFSETQ. V lost 0 bases to trimming and J lost 7 bases; unmatched junction nucleotides: 10. Here the CDR3 reads CASSLEPTGSGEQYF. The DNA for the CDR3 is TGCGCCAGCAGCTTGGAACCGACAGGGTCTGGGGAGCAGTACTTC.

The V and J genes are TRBV9 and TRBJ2-2; TRBD2 aligns across 11 bases. This CDR3 region has 17 residues. CDR1 and CDR2 (germline): SGDLS, YYNGEE. The V segment lost 4 bases and the J segment 3 bases; nucleotides outside the gene matches: 8. The CDR3 spells CASSPSSGGAYTGELFF. CDR3 nucleotides: TGTGCCAGCAGCCCTAGTAGCGGGGGGGCCTACACCGGGGAGCTGTTTTTT.

This clone was seen ten or more times. This chain links TRBV7-2 with TRBJ2-2, with 11 bases lining up with TRBD2. Trimming removed 6 bases from V and 0 bases from J; junction bases left unmatched: 0. The germline V gene encodes CDR1 SGHTA and CDR2 FQGNSA. The CDR3 has 15 amino acids. The CDR3: CASSSGGANTGELFF. DNA for the CDR3: TGTGCCAGCAGTAGCGGGGGGGCGAACACCGGGGAGCTGTTTTTT.

This sequence joins TRBV27 and TRBJ1-2, with 8 bases fitting TRBD1. The CDR3 runs to 12 residues. CDR1 MNHEY and CDR2 SMNVEV come from the germline V gene (reference sequence). V shed 2 bases and J 13 bases; nucleotides not matched to a gene: 6. DNA of the CDR3: TGTGCCAGCAGTTTACCCGGACAGGGCATCACCTTC. It encodes CASSLPGQGITF.

The rearrangement joins TRBV5-5 to TRBJ2-5, with TRBD2 identical over 9 bases. This CDR3 spans 14 amino acids. The germline V gene encodes CDR1 SGHKS and CDR2 YYEKEE (reference sequence). V trimming: 3 bases; J trimming: 5 bases; junction bases outside the gene matches: 5. CDR3 protein: CASSSQRGEETQYF. The CDR3, as DNA: TGTGCCAGCAGCTCTCAGCGGGGGGAGGAGACCCAGTACTTC.

V and J are TRBV2 and TRBJ2-3, with D perhaps TRBD2 (6 bases). Germline CDR1 SNHLY, CDR2 FYNNEI. The CDR3 consists of 19 residues. V was trimmed by 2 bases and J by 0 bases, leaving 21 bases between them. CDR3 DNA sequence: TGTGCCAGCAGTGAACTCACCCTTTATGCGGGGCCCAGCACAGATACGCAGTATTTT. The encoded protein is CASSELTLYAGPSTDTQYF.

CDR3 in amino acids: CSVEIGSYNTQYF. Written as DNA, the CDR3 is TGCAGCGTTGAGATCGGGAGCTATAATACGCAGTATTTT. The rearrangement joins TRBV29-1 to TRBJ2-3; D possibly corresponds to TRBD2 (6 bases). Trimming took 3 bases from V and 7 from J, leaving 14 bases between them. CDR3 length: 13 amino acids. From germline, CDR1 is SQVTM and CDR2 ANQGSEA.

This clone was observed once. The gene calls are TRBV6-1 and TRBJ1-1, with 8 positions matching TRBD1. The CDR3 runs to 14 residues. V shed 5 bases and J 4 bases; nucleotides not matched to a gene: 6. The germline V gene encodes CDR1 MNHNS and CDR2 SASEGT. The CDR3, as DNA: TGTGCCAGCAGTCGGACAGGGAGCGCCACTGAAGCTTTCTTT. Translation gives CASSRTGSATEAFF.

The chain employs TRBV9 and TRBJ2-7; D possibly corresponds to TRBD2 (5 bases). The germline gives CDR1 SGDLS, CDR2 YYNGEE. The CDR3 is 16 residues long. The V end was cut by 3 bases, the J end by 3 bases, with 19 bases between. The CDR3, as DNA: TGTGCCAGCAGCGCCCGGGATGCGGCGGGTAACTACGAGCAGTACTTC. This encodes CASSARDAAGNYEQYF.

CDR3 in DNA: TGCAGCGTTGTAGGGGGTCTCTCCCTGAGTGAGCAGTTCTTC. Its translation is CSVVGGLSLSEQFF. V gene TRBV29-1 combines with J gene TRBJ2-1; perhaps TRBD1 as D (6 bases). The CDR3 consists of 14 residues. V lost 4 bases and J lost 9, with 19 bases in between. Germline V lookup: CDR1 SQVTM, CDR2 ANQGSEA.

The rearrangement uses TRBV6-5 and TRBJ1-4, with D possibly TRBD1 on 6 matching bases. Germline values: CDR1 MNHEY, CDR2 SVGAGI. Trimming took 2 bases from V and 4 from J, leaving 8 bases between them. The CDR3 sequence is 14 residues long. CDR3 loop: CASSYARGNEKLFF. CDR3 DNA: TGTGCCAGCAGTTACGCCAGGGGTAATGAAAAACTGTTTTTT.

The chain has TRBV5-1 and TRBJ2-3, with D unresolved. Trimming removed 0 bases from V and 5 bases from J, with 13 bases in between. CDR1 SGHRS and CDR2 YFSETQ come from the germline V gene. This CDR3 has 15 amino acids. CDR3 sequence: CASSLANARRDTQYF. CDR3 sequence (DNA): TGCGCCAGCAGCTTGGCCAACGCTAGACGAGATACGCAGTATTTT.

The V and J genes are TRBV10-3 and TRBJ2-7; D may be TRBD2 (6 bases). Deletions cut 8 bases from V and 2 bases from J, with 13 bases between. The germline V gene has CDR1 ENHRY and CDR2 SYGVKD. The CDR3 length is 13 residues. CDR3 protein: CAIGLAVPYEQYF. The CDR3 coding sequence is TGTGCCATCGGCTTAGCGGTCCCCTACGAGCAGTACTTC.

This clone was detected many times. This rearrangement joins TRBV7-3 to TRBJ2-7; TRBD1 is a possible D gene (5 bases). Trimming cost V 2 bases and J 1 base, with 18 bases left between them. The length of the CDR3 is 17 residues. CDR1 is SGHTA and CDR2 is FQGTGA in the germline V gene. CDR3 amino acids: CASSLAQGSRLSYEQYF. CDR3 coding DNA: TGTGCCAGCAGCTTAGCGCAGGGCAGCCGACTTTCCTACGAGCAGTACTTC.

The chain carries TRBV15 and TRBJ2-5; D remains unclear. V lost 0 bases and J lost 1, with 9 bases in between. Germline lookup yields CDR1 LNHNV and CDR2 YYDKDF (reference sequence). CDR3 size: 15 residues. The CDR3 bases are TGTGCCACCAGCAGAGATGCGGCTCGCCAAGAGACCCAGTACTTC. Its protein is CATSRDAARQETQYF.